The 32 T cell receptor beta chains below were found in one sample sequenced in a study of CD8+ T cells in alopecia areata. RNA was isolated and reverse transcribed to cDNA, the sequencing template. Measured with immunoSEQ multiplex PCR; TCRdb has only the in-frame clones, and not every one. The sample is made up of over 5,500 clones, none counted only once. Researchers sorted pooled cutaneous lymph node cells on the basis of CD4, CD8alpha, NKG2D, NKG2ACE and other markers. Sequencing was carried out using CD8+ T cells sorted from a lymph node. The origin of the receptors is a C3H/HeJ mouse with alopecia areata. The mice in this strain carry MHC haplotype H2-k.

This clone is medium-sized in the sample. Gene names and germline match the mouse. CDR3 bases read: TGTGCCAGCAGCCAGGGACAGGGTAGTGCAGAA. It specifies CASSQGQGSAE. The whole CDR3 is CASSQGQGSAETLYF. The chain couples TRBV14 to TRBJ2-3, with 9 bases that match TRBD1. The observed sequence ends 4 residues before the CDR3 terminus, with the missing tail filled in from the germline J gene. This CDR3 has 15 residues. CDR1 is SGHDT, CDR2 FRDEAV, per germline. J was trimmed by 0 bases and V by 5 bases; bases with no gene match: 4. The full variable domain, rest sourced from reference TRBV14 and TRBJ2-3, is EAGVTQSPRYAVLQEGQAVSFWCDPISGHDTLYWYQQPRDQGPQLLVYFRDEAVIDNSQLPSDRFSAVRPKGTNSTLKIQSAKQGDTATYLCASSQGQGSAETLYFGSGTRLTVL.

This clone was found many times. Gene names and germline match the mouse. The DNA ends 4 residues before the CDR3 does, and the rest of the CDR3 is filled in from the germline J gene. V and J are TRBV5 and TRBJ2-7, with TRBD2 identical over 10 bases. V was pared by 0 bases and J by 0 bases, with 2 bases of the junction left unmatched. Germline values: CDR1 LGHNA, CDR2 YNLKQL (reference sequence). This CDR3 spans 16 amino acids. The CDR3: CASSQDLGGPSYEQYF. The sequenced CDR3 bases are TGTGCCAGCAGCCAAGACCTGGGGGGGCCCTCCTAT.

About this clone: Gene names and germline match the mouse. The read is 4 residues too short to cover the CDR3 end, so that end is filled in from the germline J gene. This rearrangement joins TRBV13-1 to TRBJ2-4; 9 nucleotides agree with TRBD2. The CDR3 is 16 amino acids. CDR1 and CDR2 from the germline V gene are NSHNY and SYGAGN. V shed 3 bases and J 0 bases; nucleotides not matched to a gene: 5. CDR3 in amino acids: CASSGGLGPSQNTLYF. Incomplete CDR3 DNA: TGTGCCAGCAGTGGGGGACTGGGACCTAGTCAAAAC.

This clone was counted at least ten times. Mouse gene names and germline throughout. The CDR3 is cut off 4 residues early in the read; its end comes from the germline J gene. The V call is TRBV13-2, the J call TRBJ2-4; 8 nucleotides agree with TRBD1. Germline V gene sequence: CDR1 NNHNN, CDR2 SYGAGS (reference sequence). This CDR3 region has 13 residues. Partial CDR3 DNA: TGTGCCAGCGGTGGCCAGGGGGCGAAC. Its protein product is CASGGQGAN. The full CDR3 reads CASGGQGANTLYF.

The table lists this clone with many counts. Gene names refer to mouse genes. Read sequence stops 4 residues before the CDR3 end, and the germline J gene provides the missing end. The genes are TRBV31 and TRBJ1-2, with D possibly being TRBD1 (5 bases). Germline CDR1 and CDR2: GKSSPN and SITVG. The CDR3 length is 12 residues. The CDR3 sequence: CAWSLWGGDYTF. CDR3 DNA, as far as it was read: TGTGCCTGGAGTCTCTGGGGGGGC.

The table lists this clone with many counts. The gene symbols are mouse symbols. The DNA ends 4 residues before the CDR3 does, and the rest of the CDR3 is filled in from the germline J gene. This sequence joins TRBV29 and TRBJ2-2, with no clear D. CDR3 length: 14 residues. V lost 0 bases, J lost 2 bases, and 4 bases lay in between. From germline, CDR1 is MSHET and CDR2 SYDVDS. The CDR3 bases that were read are TGTGCTAGCAGTTTATCTGGGAACACCGGG. Translation: CASSLSGNTG. The entire CDR3 is CASSLSGNTGQLYF.

Ten or more counts support this clone. Genes and germline come from the mouse. The read terminates 4 residues ahead of where the CDR3 ends, so the germline J gene completes it. The chain combines TRBV29 with TRBJ2-3; tentatively, D is TRBD1 (6 bases). This CDR3 contains 16 residues. The ends were cut back, 1 base at V and 0 bases at J, with 11 bases in the middle. Germline values: CDR1 MSHET, CDR2 SYDVDS. CDR3 DNA, as far as it was read: TGTGCTAGCAGTTTATGGACAGAAAATAGTGCAGAA. Its protein is CASSLWTENSAE. The full CDR3 is CASSLWTENSAETLYF.

This clone has a count of ten or more. All gene names here are mouse names. This chain's CDR3 is CASSDAPGHRNSPLYF. The part of the CDR3 DNA that was read is TGTGCCAGCAGTGATGCCCCGGGACATCGGAATTCGCCC. The V call is TRBV13-3, the J call TRBJ1-6, with a tentative D call TRBD1 (6 bases). The CDR3 end falls 3 residues outside the read, so it is completed with the germline J gene. TRBJ1-6 has ORF status, its function being uncertain. This CDR3 has 16 amino acids. V gave up 0 bases and J gave up 7 bases, with 14 bases separating them. Germline V gene lookup returns CDR1 NNHDY and CDR2 SYVADS.

This clone was seen at least ten times. The genes and germline here are from mouse. The read terminates 4 residues before the CDR3 end, so the remaining end is supplied by the germline J gene. The chain joins TRBV13-3 to TRBJ2-4, with 8 bases identical to TRBD2. Germline loops: CDR1 NNHDY, CDR2 SYVADS. J was trimmed by 0 bases and V by 4 bases; bases with no gene match: 4. This CDR3 has 15 residues. CDR3 DNA, as far as it was read: TGTGCCAGCAGTCCGGGACTGGCTAGTCAAAAC. Encoded protein: CASSPGLASQN. The full CDR3 protein reads CASSPGLASQNTLYF.

This clone is medium-sized by share. All gene names here are mouse names. The read stops 4 residues short of the end of the CDR3; the missing end is completed from the germline J gene. V is TRBV14 and J is TRBJ2-7, with D perhaps TRBD1 (6 bases). The CDR3 extends over 13 amino acids. Germline V gene sequence: CDR1 SGHDT, CDR2 FRDEAV. The V gene lost 5 bases and the J gene lost 3 bases, with 12 bases spanning the gap. The sequenced CDR3 bases are TGTGCCAGCAGATCCGGGACAAACTAT. The encoded protein is CASRSGTNY. The CDR3 in full is CASRSGTNYEQYF.

This clone is labeled as large. Mouse germline and gene names are used. The read is 4 residues too short to cover the CDR3 end, so that end is filled in from the germline J gene. The gene calls are TRBV13-1 and TRBJ1-1; TRBD1 matches 8 bases. This CDR3 has 12 amino acids. Germline CDR1 NSHNY, CDR2 SYGAGN. CDR3 DNA (partial): TGTGCCAGCAGCGACAGGGGCCCA. Its translation is CASSDRGP. The CDR3 reads in full as CASSDRGPEVFF.

This clone was detected a few times. Germline and genes: mouse. Read coverage stops 4 residues before the CDR3 terminus; the germline J gene supplies the remainder. The J gene is TRBJ2-5, the V gene TRBV19; weak D call: TRBD2 (6 bases). V dropped 5 bases and J dropped 0 bases, with 7 bases sitting between them. Germline-derived CDR1 and CDR2 are FNHDT and SITEND (reference sequence). This CDR3 region has 13 residues. The sequenced CDR3 bases are TGTGCCAGCAGACTGGGTAACCAAGAC. Amino acids: CASRLGNQD. The whole CDR3 reads CASRLGNQDTQYF.

Sample share makes this clone medium-sized. Mouse gene names and germline throughout. The CDR3 is cut off 4 residues early in the read; its end comes from the germline J gene. The V call is TRBV17, the J call TRBJ1-1, with TRBD1 matching 7 bases. Germline assignment: CDR1 MNHDT and CDR2 YYDKIL. Germline trimming cut 4 bases from V and 3 bases from J; bases unmatched to any gene: 5. The CDR3 runs 14 residues. CDR3 DNA, as far as it was read: TGTGCTAGCAGTAAGGAGGGGACAGACACA. It is translated as CASSKEGTDT. The full CDR3 sequence reads CASSKEGTDTEVFF.

This clone appeared many times. The listed genes are named as in mouse. Read data end 4 residues before the CDR3 end; the end is taken from the germline J gene. V and J are TRBV13-2 and TRBJ2-3, with 9 nucleotides matching TRBD2. From germline, CDR1 is NNHNN and CDR2 SYGAGS (reference sequence). This CDR3 region has 15 residues. J was trimmed by 4 bases and V by 5 bases; bases with no gene match: 8. The CDR3 spells CASGVGGAWTETLYF. CDR3 DNA, as far as it was read: TGTGCCAGCGGGGTTGGGGGGGCGTGGACAGAA.

By share, this clone counts as medium-sized. Gene names refer to mouse genes. The CDR3 end is not reached by the read, which stops 4 residues before it; the germline J gene fills it in. The chain uses TRBV29 and TRBJ1-2; maybe TRBD1 (5 bases). Germline V gene data show CDR1 as MSHET and CDR2 as SYDVDS. This CDR3 comprises 14 residues. Here the CDR3 reads CASRPGLGVVDYTF. The covered CDR3 bases are TGTGCTAGCAGACCGGGACTGGGGGTTGTC.

On this clone: Any gene name here is a mouse gene name. Read sequence stops 4 residues before the CDR3 end, and the germline J gene provides the missing end. This chain connects TRBV2 to TRBJ2-2; 8 nucleotides line up with TRBD1. This CDR3 contains 17 residues. Unmatched junction bases numbered 3, after V lost 0 bases and J lost 0 bases. Germline CDR1 is LGHNA and CDR2 is YSYQKL. The covered CDR3 bases are TGTGCCAGCAGCCAAGATCCACAGGGGGCAAACACCGGG. This translates into CASSQDPQGANTG. The CDR3 in full is CASSQDPQGANTGQLYF.

This clone has a count of ten or more. The genes and germline here are from mouse. The DNA ends 4 residues before the CDR3 does, and the rest of the CDR3 is filled in from the germline J gene. The V call is TRBV1, the J call TRBJ1-1, with 7 bases matching TRBD1. V lost 2 bases to trimming and J lost 1 base; unmatched junction nucleotides: 4. The germline gives CDR1 NSQYPW, CDR2 LRSPGD (reference sequence). The CDR3 has 15 amino acids. Partial CDR3 DNA: TGCACCTGCAGTGCACCATACAGGGGAAACACA. Protein sequence: CTCSAPYRGNT. The complete CDR3 sequence is CTCSAPYRGNTEVFF.

This clone showed up many times. All gene names here are mouse names. The missing CDR3 end, 4 residues past where the read stops, is filled in from the germline J gene. This chain joins TRBV13-2 and TRBJ2-1, with 9 bases lining up with TRBD2. CDR3 length: 15 amino acids. V lost 3 bases, J lost 3 bases, and 4 bases stayed unmatched. The V gene's germline CDR1 is NNHNN and CDR2 SYGAGS (reference sequence). CDR3 sequence reads: CASGAELGGYAEQFF. CDR3 bases read: TGTGCCAGCGGTGCCGAACTGGGGGGCTATGCT.

Regarding this clone: Gene and germline names: mouse. The read is 4 residues too short to cover the CDR3 end, so that end is filled in from the germline J gene. The rearrangement links TRBV31 to TRBJ1-2, with 8 bases matching TRBD1. With V trimmed by 0 bases and J by 4 bases, 7 bases remained unmatched. The CDR3 totals 15 residues. In germline, CDR1 is GKSSPN, CDR2 SITVG. CDR3: CAWSLTGTGASDYTF. Incomplete CDR3 DNA: TGTGCCTGGAGTCTTACCGGGACAGGAGCCTCC.

This clone is medium-sized by share. Genes and germline are mouse. The CDR3 goes on 4 residues after the read ends, and that part is filled in from the germline J gene. The chain links TRBV24 to TRBJ2-2, with TRBD2 matching over 9 bases. The length of the CDR3 is 16 residues. Germline V gives CDR1 KGHTA, CDR2 FRNEEI. Trimming removed 0 bases from V and 3 bases from J; junction bases left unmatched: 2. The CDR3 sequence is CASSLYGGADTGQLYF. The part of the CDR3 DNA that was read is TGTGCCAGCAGTCTGTATGGGGGGGCAGACACCGGG.

This clone has a handful of counts. Gene names are mouse gene names. The read halts 4 residues ahead of the CDR3 end, with the missing end drawn from the germline J gene. The chain joins TRBV13-2 to TRBJ2-1; the match to TRBD2 covers 12 bases. This CDR3 contains 15 residues. Unmatched junction bases numbered 2, after V lost 1 base and J lost 6 bases. Germline assignment: CDR1 NNHNN and CDR2 SYGAGS (reference sequence). The CDR3 bases that were read are TGTGCCAGCGGTGATCGACTGGGGGGGCTTGCT. It yields the protein CASGDRLGGLA. From start to end, the CDR3 is CASGDRLGGLAEQFF.

There are many counts of this clone. Genes and germline come from the mouse. The CDR3 is cut off 4 residues early in the read; its end comes from the germline J gene. This chain connects TRBV1 to TRBJ2-3; 11 nucleotides match TRBD2. CDR3 size: 19 residues. V dropped 0 bases and J dropped 0; count of bases not matched to a gene: 8. Germline CDR1 and CDR2: NSQYPW and LRSPGD (reference sequence). Here the CDR3 reads CTCSADRDWGGTSAETLYF. The part of the CDR3 DNA that was read is TGCACCTGCAGTGCAGATAGAGACTGGGGGGGAACTAGTGCAGAA.

Only a few counts were recorded for this clone. Gene names are the mouse ones. The sequenced fragment ends 4 residues before the CDR3 boundary, so the rest is inferred from the germline J gene. V gene TRBV19 combines with J gene TRBJ2-1, with 10 nucleotides matching TRBD1. The V and J ends lost 6 bases and 6 bases, in that order; junction bases with no gene match: 6. This CDR3 is built from 14 residues. Germline V gene sequence: CDR1 FNHDT, CDR2 SITEND (reference sequence). The CDR3 DNA, read in part, is TGTGCCAGCACCAGACAGGGGGCGCTTGCT. Its protein product is CASTRQGALA. The CDR3 reads in full as CASTRQGALAEQFF.

The table lists this clone with many counts. Gene and germline names: mouse. CDR3 bases read: TGTGCTAGCAGTCGCCCGGGACAGGACACA. As protein: CASSRPGQDT. From start to end, the CDR3 is CASSRPGQDTEVFF. This chain connects TRBV29 to TRBJ1-1, with 8 bases aligning to TRBD1. The sequence runs out 4 residues before the end of the CDR3; the remainder is reconstructed from the germline J gene. The V gene end was trimmed by 5 bases and the J gene end by 3 bases; junction bases not matched to a gene: 5. The CDR3 extends over 14 amino acids. Germline V gene sequence: CDR1 MSHET, CDR2 SYDVDS. Full variable domain (outside the CDR3, taken from reference TRBV29 and TRBJ1-1): DMKVTQMPRYLIKRMGENVLLECGQDMSHETMYWYRQDPGLGLQLIYISYDVDSNSEGDIPKGYRVSRKKREHFSLILDSAKTNQTSVYFCASSRPGQDTEVFFGKGTRLTVV.

This clone was detected many times. Any gene name here is a mouse gene name. The missing CDR3 end, 4 residues past where the read stops, is filled in from the germline J gene. The genes are TRBV1 and TRBJ2-3, with 9 bases identical to TRBD1. The CDR3 consists of 15 residues. Germline trimming cut 3 bases from V and 1 base from J; bases unmatched to any gene: 2. CDR1 and CDR2 from the germline V gene are NSQYPW and LRSPGD (reference sequence). The sequenced CDR3 bases are TGCACCTGCAGTGCTGGGGACAGGGGTGCAGAA. It encodes CTCSAGDRGAE. Given in full, the CDR3 is CTCSAGDRGAETLYF.

This clone was detected a few times. All gene names here are mouse names. With the read ending 4 residues before the CDR3 end, the germline J gene is used to fill in that end. The J gene is TRBJ2-4, the V gene TRBV13-3; D ambiguous. The CDR3 loop spans 14 amino acids. Germline V gene sequence: CDR1 NNHDY, CDR2 SYVADS. Trimming shortened V by 0 bases and J by 1 base, and 6 bases separated the two germline ends. The CDR3 reads CASSDATRQNTLYF. The CDR3 bases that were read are TGTGCCAGCAGTGATGCGACTCGTCAAAAC.

This clone has a count of ten or more. Any gene name here is a mouse gene name. The observed sequence ends 4 residues before the CDR3 terminus, with the missing tail filled in from the germline J gene. V gene TRBV13-3 combines with J gene TRBJ2-1, with TRBD2 identical over 12 bases. The ends lost 3 bases at V and 3 bases at J; junction bases unmatched: 4. The germline V gene has CDR1 NNHDY and CDR2 SYVADS. This CDR3 has 16 amino acids. CDR3 loop: CASSGLGGRTYAEQFF. The covered CDR3 bases are TGTGCCAGCAGTGGACTGGGGGGGCGAACCTATGCT.

Points on this clone: The junction does not match germline at one end; this may be a read error. The genes and germline here are from mouse. The CDR3 end falls 4 residues outside the read, so it is completed with the germline J gene. The chain uses TRBV1 and TRBJ2-5, with D possibly matching TRBD1 (7 bases). CDR1 and CDR2 (germline): NSQYPW, LRSPGD (reference sequence). This CDR3 comprises 13 residues. CDR3: CTCRAGGLDTQYF. The sequenced CDR3 bases are TGCACCTGCAGAGCAGGGGGGTTAGAC.

This clone showed up just a few times. Any gene name here is a mouse gene name. The CDR3 end lies 4 residues beyond the end of the read and is filled in from the germline J gene. V is TRBV12-2 and J is TRBJ2-1; 10 nucleotides line up with TRBD2. Germline trimming cut 6 bases from V and 1 base from J; bases unmatched to any gene: 5. CDR3 length: 15 residues. Germline V gene data show CDR1 as SGHLS and CDR2 as HYDKME. The DNA read from the CDR3 is TGTGCCAGCAGTTCGACTGGGGGGAACTATGCT. Amino acids: CASSSTGGNYA. The whole CDR3 protein is CASSSTGGNYAEQFF.

This clone was recorded at least ten times. Mouse germline and gene names are used. The CDR3 end is not reached by the read, which stops 4 residues before it; the germline J gene fills it in. The chain is built from TRBV13-3 and TRBJ1-2; 8 bases agree with TRBD1. The germline CDR1 and CDR2 sequences are NNHDY and SYVADS. The CDR3 is 16 residues long. Trimming took 0 bases from V and 0 from J; bases not matched to a gene: 4. The CDR3 DNA, read in part, is TGTGCCAGCAGTGATGCAAAGGGACAGGCAAACTCC. Amino acids: CASSDAKGQANS. The complete CDR3 protein is CASSDAKGQANSDYTF.

This clone was picked up a small number of times. Gene names refer to mouse genes. The sequence runs out 4 residues before the end of the CDR3; the remainder is reconstructed from the germline J gene. The chain combines TRBV31 with TRBJ2-7; possible D gene TRBD1, 5 bases. With 4 bases removed from V and 2 bases from J, the gap between germline ends came to 9 bases. Germline assignment: CDR1 GKSSPN and CDR2 SITVG. The CDR3 covers 12 residues. CDR3 DNA, as far as it was read: TGTGCCTGGAATCGACAGACCTAT. Its protein is CAWNRQTY. The whole CDR3 region reads CAWNRQTYEQYF.

This clone was counted at least ten times. Gene and germline names: mouse. The sequenced fragment ends 4 residues before the CDR3 boundary, so the rest is inferred from the germline J gene. The chain recombines TRBV13-2 with TRBJ2-5, with 8 bases aligning to TRBD2. CDR3 length: 13 amino acids. Germline values: CDR1 NNHNN, CDR2 SYGAGS (reference sequence). The DNA read from the CDR3 is TGTGCCAGCGGTGAATACTGGGGGGAC. As protein: CASGEYWGD. The entire CDR3 is CASGEYWGDTQYF.